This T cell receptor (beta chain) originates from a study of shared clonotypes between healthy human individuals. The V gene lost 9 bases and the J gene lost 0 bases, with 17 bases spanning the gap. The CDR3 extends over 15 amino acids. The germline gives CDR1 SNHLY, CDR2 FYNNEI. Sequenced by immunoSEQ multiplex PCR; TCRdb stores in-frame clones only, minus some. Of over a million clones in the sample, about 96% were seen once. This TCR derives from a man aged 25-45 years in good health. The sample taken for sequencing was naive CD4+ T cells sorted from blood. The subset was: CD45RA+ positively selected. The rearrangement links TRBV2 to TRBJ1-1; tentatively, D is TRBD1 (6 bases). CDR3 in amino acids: CASIGPGTLNTEAFF. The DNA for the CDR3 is TGTGCCAGTATAGGTCCCGGGACATTGAACACTGAAGCTTTCTTT.